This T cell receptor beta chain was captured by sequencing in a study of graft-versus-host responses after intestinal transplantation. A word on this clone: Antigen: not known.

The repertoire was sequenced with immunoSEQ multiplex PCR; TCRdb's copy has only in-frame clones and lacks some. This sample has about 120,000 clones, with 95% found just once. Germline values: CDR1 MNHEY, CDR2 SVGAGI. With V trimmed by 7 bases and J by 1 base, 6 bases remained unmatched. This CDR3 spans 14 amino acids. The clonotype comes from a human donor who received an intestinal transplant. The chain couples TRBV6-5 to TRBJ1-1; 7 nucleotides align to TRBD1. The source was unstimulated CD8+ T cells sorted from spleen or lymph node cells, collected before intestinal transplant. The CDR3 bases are TGTGCCAGCAACCTAGGGGGCGGGAACACTGAAGCTTTCTTT. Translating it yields CASNLGGGNTEAFF.